This T cell receptor beta chain was recovered during a study of T-cell memory formation after mild COVID-19. About the study: There were largely donor-specific TCR clusters.

This clonotype showed up just a few times. Each CDR3 protein is one row after TCRdb ran MiXCR on the 5' RACE reads. Of 450,000 to 650,000 distinct CDR3 sequences in the sample, roughly 20% were seen once. The sequenced sample was PBMCs or a T cell subset sorted from them (not recorded which). The clonotype was recovered from an adult woman who had mild COVID-19 (a few samples of this study predate the infection). Cell type and time point are not known.

Here the CDR3 reads CASSKGQAAERGETQYF. CDR3 DNA sequence: TGTGCCAGCAGCAAGGGACAGGCGGCCGAGCGAGGAGAGACCCAGTACTTC. The chain is built from TRBV7-8 and TRBJ2-5; 8 bases are shared with TRBD1. J was trimmed by 4 bases and V by 5 bases; bases with no gene match: 15. Per the germline V gene, CDR1 is SGHVS and CDR2 is FQNEAQ. The CDR3 extends over 17 amino acids.